This note documents a single T cell receptor beta chain sequence. Its target is not known. TCRdb's table, derived via immunoSEQ multiplex PCR, lists solely in-frame clones and lacks some. The sample includes approximately 190,000 clones, around nine tenths of them seen just once. These data belong to a study of T cell responses to AZD1222 COVID-19 vaccine. The study's findings and limits: Among the donors, most were white British and more were female, and clonal diversity was possibly underestimated. Baseline antibody screening turned up just a handful of seropositive AZD1222 recipients. Compared with day 0, the breadth and depth of the Spike-specific TCR repertoire rose significantly after two doses of AZD1222.

Germline V gene sequence: CDR1 MDHEN, CDR2 SYDVKM. This CDR3 is 12 amino acids long. V was cut by 3 bases and J by 8 bases, with 10 bases left in between. Sequencing was performed on peripheral blood, taken 28 days after the second dose of the MenACWY control vaccine. The chain has TRBV28 and TRBJ1-1, with a tentative D call TRBD1 (6 bases). This receptor was obtained from an adult who received the MenACWY meningococcal vaccine as a control. The CDR3 is CASSLGAWEAFF. The CDR3 nucleotides are TGTGCCAGCAGTTTGGGGGCTTGGGAAGCTTTCTTT.